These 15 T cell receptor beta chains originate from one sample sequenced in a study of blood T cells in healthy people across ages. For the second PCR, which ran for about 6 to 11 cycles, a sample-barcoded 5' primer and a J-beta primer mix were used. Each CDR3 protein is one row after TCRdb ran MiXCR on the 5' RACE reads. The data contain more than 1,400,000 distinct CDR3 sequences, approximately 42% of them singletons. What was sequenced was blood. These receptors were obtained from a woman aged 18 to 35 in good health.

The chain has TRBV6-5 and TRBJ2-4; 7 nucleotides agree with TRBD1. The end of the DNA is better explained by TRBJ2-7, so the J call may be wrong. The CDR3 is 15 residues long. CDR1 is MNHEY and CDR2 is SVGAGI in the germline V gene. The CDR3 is CASSIAGTAKYEQYF. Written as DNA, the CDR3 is TGTGCCAGCAGTATCGCAGGGACAGCCAAATACGAGCAGTACTTC.

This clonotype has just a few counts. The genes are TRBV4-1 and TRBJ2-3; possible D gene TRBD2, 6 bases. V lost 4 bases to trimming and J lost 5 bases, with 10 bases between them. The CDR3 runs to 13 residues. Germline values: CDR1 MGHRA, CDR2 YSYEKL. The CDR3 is CASSPLEGDTQYF. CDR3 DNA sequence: TGCGCCAGCAGCCCCCTGGAGGGAGATACGCAGTATTTT.

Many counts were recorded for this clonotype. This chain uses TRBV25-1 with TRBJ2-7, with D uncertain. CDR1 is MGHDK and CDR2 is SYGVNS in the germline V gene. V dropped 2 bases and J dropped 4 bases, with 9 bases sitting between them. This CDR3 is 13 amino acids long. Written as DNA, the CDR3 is TGTGCCAGCAGTGAACAAGGGTTGTACGAGCAGTACTTC. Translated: CASSEQGLYEQYF.

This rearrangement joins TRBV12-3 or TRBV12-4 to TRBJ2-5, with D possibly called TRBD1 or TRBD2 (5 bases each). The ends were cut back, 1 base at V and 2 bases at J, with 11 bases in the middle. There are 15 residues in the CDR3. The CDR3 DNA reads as TGTGCCAGCAGTTTAGTGGGACGGGCTCAAGAGACCCAGTACTTC. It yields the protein CASSLVGRAQETQYF.

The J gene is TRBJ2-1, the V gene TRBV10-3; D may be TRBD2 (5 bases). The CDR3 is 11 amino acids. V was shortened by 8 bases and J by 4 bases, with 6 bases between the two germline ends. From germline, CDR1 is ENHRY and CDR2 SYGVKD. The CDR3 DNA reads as TGTGCCATCTCGGGGTACAATGAGCAGTTCTTC. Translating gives CAISGYNEQFF.

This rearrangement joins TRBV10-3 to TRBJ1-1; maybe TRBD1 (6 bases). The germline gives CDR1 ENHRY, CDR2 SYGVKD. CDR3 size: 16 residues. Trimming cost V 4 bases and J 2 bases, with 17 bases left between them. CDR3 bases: TGTGCCATCAGTGGGTCAACGTACAGGGCTAACACTGAAGCTTTCTTT. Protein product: CAISGSTYRANTEAFF.

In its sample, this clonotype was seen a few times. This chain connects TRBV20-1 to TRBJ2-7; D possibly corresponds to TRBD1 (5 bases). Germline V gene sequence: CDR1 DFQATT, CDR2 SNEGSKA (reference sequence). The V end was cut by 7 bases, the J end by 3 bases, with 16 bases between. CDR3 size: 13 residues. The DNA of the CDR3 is TGCAGTGGAGTTGGGCAGGGTGACTACGAGCAGTACTTC. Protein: CSGVGQGDYEQYF.

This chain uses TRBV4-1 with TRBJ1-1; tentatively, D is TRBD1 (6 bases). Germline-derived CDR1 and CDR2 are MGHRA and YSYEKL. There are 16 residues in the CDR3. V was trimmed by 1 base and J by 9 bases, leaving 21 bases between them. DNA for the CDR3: TGCGCCAGCAGCCAAGTCGGGGATTACCAGGGGCTCCAAGCTTTCTTT. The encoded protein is CASSQVGDYQGLQAFF.

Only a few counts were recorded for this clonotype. The CDR3 DNA reads as TGTGCCAGCAGGGGCAGGAGCTCCTACAATGAGCAGTACTTC. It encodes CASRGRSSYNEQYF. The rearrangement links TRBV2 to TRBJ2-1; D is unclear. The J call is uncertain, as TRBJ2-7 better fits the DNA end. The CDR3 is 14 amino acids. Per germline, CDR1 SNHLY and CDR2 FYNNEI.

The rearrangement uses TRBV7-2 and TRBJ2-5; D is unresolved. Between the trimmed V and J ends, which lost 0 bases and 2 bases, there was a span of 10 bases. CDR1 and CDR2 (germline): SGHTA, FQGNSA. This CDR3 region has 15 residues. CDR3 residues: CASSLAFGFQETQYF. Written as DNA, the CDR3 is TGTGCCAGCAGCTTAGCCTTTGGATTTCAAGAGACCCAGTACTTC.

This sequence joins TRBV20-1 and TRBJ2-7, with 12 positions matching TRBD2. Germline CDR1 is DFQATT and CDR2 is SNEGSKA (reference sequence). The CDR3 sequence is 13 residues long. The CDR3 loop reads CGAPSGRDYEQYF. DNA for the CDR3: TGCGGCGCACCTAGCGGGAGGGACTACGAGCAGTACTTC.

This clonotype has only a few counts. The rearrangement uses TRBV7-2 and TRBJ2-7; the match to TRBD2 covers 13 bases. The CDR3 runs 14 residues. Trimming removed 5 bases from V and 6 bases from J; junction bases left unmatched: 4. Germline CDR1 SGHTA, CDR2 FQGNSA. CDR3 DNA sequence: TGTGCCAGCAGCCCCCGGACTAGCGGGAGCGAGCAGTACTTC. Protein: CASSPRTSGSEQYF.

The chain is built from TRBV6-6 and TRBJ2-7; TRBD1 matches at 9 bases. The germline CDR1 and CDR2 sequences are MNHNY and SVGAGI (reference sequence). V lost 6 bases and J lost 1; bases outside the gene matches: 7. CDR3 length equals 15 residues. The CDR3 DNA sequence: TGTGCCAGCAGGCCAGGACAGGGGAGGTCCTACGAGCAGTACTTC. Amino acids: CASRPGQGRSYEQYF.

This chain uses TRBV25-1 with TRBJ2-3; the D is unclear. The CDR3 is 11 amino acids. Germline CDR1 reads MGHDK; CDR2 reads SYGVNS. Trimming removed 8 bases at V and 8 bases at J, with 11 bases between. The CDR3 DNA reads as TGTGCCAGCTCCGAATCGAGTACGCAGTATTTT. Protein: CASSESSTQYF.

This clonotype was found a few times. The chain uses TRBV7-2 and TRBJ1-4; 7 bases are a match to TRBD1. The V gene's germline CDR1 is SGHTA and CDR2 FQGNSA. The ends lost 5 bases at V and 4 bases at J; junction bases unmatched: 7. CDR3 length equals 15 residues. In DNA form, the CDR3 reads TGTGCCAGCAGCCCGAGGGGGCGGGTTAATGAAAAACTGTTTTTT. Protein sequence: CASSPRGRVNEKLFF.